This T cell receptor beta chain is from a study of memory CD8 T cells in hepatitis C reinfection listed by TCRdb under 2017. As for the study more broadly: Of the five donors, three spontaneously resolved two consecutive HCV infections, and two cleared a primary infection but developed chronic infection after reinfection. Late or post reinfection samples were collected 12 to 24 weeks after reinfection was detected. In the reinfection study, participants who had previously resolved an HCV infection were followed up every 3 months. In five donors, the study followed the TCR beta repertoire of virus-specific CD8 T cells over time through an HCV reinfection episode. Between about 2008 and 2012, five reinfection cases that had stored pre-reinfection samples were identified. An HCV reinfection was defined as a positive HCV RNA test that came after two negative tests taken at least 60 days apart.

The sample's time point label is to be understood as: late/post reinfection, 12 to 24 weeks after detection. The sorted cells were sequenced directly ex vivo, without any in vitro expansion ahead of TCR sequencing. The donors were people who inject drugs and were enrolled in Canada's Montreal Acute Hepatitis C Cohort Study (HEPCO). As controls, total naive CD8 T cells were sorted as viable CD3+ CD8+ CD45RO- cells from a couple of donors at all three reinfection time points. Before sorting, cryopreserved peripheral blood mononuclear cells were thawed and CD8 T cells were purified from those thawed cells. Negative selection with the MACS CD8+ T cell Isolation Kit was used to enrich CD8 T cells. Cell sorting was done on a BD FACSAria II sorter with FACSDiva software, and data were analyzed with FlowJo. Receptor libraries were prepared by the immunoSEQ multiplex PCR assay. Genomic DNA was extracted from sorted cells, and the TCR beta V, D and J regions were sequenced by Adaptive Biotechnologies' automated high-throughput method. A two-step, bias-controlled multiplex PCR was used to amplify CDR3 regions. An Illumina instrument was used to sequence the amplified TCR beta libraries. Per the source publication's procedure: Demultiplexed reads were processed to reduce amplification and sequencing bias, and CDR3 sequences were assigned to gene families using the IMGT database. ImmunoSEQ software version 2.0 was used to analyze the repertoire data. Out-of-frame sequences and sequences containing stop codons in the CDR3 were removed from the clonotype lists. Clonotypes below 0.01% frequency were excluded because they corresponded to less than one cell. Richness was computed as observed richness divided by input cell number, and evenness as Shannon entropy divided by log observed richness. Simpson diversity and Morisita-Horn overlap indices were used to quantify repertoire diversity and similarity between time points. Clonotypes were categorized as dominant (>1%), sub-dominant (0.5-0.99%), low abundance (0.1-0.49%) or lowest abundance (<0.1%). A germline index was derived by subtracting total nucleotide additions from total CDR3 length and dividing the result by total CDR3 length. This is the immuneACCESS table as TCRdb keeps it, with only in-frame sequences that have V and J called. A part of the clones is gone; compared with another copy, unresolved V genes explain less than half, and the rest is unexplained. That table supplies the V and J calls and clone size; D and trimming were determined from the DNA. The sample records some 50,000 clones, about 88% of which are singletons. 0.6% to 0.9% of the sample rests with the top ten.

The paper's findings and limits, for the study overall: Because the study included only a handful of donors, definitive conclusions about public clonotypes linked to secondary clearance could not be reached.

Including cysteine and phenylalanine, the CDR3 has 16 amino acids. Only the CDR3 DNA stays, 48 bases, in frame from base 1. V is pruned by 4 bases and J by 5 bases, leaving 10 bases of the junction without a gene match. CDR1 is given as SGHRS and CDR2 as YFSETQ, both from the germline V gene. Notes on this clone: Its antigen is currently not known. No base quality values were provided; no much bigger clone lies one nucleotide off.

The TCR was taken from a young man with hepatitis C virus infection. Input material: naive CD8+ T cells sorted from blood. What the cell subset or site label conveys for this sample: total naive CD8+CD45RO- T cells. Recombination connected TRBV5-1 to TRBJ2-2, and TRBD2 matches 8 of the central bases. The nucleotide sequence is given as TGCGCCAGCAGCGACACCGGGACTAGAAGTACCGGGGAGCTGTTTTTT. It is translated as CASSDTGTRSTGELFF.